This T cell receptor (beta chain) appears in the sequencing data of a study of T cell changes during pregnancy in multiple sclerosis. Per the germline V gene, CDR1 is LGHNA and CDR2 is YNFKEQ. This CDR3 has 14 residues. V dropped 3 bases and J dropped 5 bases, with 12 bases sitting between them. Sequencing was performed with immunoSEQ multiplex PCR; in TCRdb, only in-frame clones are kept and a portion is missing. Of 55,000 to 80,000 clones in the sample, roughly 88% were seen once. The sequence came from a female donor in good health, enrolled as a control in a pregnancy study. Material: peripheral blood, obtained after pregnancy. The V gene is TRBV4-2, the J gene TRBJ2-3, with TRBD2 as a possible D gene (5 bases). The CDR3 coding sequence is TGTGCCAGCAGCCAGGAGGCCGGAGAAGATACGCAGTATTTT. Translation: CASSQEAGEDTQYF.